This T cell receptor beta chain was found in a study of control samples from healthy donors and cancer patients. Clones were read by immunoSEQ multiplex PCR, and TCRdb kept only the in-frame ones, dropping some. The table lists some 99,000 clones, 80% to 90% of them singletons, with roughly 18% in the top ten. This clone has a count of ten or more. Trimming stripped 0 bases from V and 0 bases from J, with 18 bases between. The CDR3 is made up of 18 amino acids. From germline, CDR1 is SGHDT and CDR2 YYEEEE. The origin of this receptor is a woman between 50 and 59 years old in good health. The sample comprised blood. The V call is TRBV5-6, the J call TRBJ1-1; the D gene is possibly TRBD1 (6 bases). CDR3 sequence reads: CASSLEGGLFRLNTEAFF. CDR3 DNA sequence: TGTGCCAGCAGCTTGGAGGGGGGGCTCTTCCGCTTGAACACTGAAGCTTTCTTT.